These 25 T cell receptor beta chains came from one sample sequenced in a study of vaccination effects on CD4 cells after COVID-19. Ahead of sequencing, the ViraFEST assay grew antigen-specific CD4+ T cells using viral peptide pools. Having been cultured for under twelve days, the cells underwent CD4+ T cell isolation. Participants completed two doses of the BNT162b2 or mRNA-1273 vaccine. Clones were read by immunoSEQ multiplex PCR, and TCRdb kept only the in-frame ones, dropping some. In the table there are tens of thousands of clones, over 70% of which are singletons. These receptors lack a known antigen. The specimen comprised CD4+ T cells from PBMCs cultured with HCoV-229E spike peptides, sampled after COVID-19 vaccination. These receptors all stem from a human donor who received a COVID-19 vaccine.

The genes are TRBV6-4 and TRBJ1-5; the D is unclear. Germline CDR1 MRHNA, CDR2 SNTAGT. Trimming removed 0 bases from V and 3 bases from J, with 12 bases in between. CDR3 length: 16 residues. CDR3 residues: CASSDSRRLYNQPQHF. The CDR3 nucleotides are TGTGCCAGCAGTGACTCACGCAGGCTGTACAATCAGCCCCAGCATTTT.

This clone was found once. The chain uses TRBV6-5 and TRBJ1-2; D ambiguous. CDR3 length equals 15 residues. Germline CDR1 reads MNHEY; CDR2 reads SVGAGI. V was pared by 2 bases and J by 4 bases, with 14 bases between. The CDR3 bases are TGTGCCAGCAGTTACCGCCGACAACGAAGCTATGGCTACACCTTC. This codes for CASSYRRQRSYGYTF.

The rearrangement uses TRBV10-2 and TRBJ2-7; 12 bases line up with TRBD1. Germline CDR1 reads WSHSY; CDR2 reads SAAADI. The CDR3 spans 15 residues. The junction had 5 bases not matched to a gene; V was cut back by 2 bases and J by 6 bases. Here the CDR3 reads CASSERGQGAPEQYV. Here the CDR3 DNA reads TGCGCCAGCAGTGAGAGGGGACAGGGGGCTCCCGAGCAGTACGTC.

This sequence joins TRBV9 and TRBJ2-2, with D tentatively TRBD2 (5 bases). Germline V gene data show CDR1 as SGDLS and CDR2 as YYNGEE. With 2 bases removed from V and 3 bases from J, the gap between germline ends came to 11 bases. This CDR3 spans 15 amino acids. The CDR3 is CASSVVVSDTGELFF. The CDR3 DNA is TGTGCCAGCAGCGTCGTGGTTAGCGACACCGGGGAGCTGTTTTTT.

CDR3 sequence: CASSYLDRVDTQYF. The CDR3 DNA reads as TGTGCCAGCAGTTACTTGGACAGGGTGGATACGCAGTATTTT. The chain links TRBV6-5 to TRBJ2-3, with 8 bases identical to TRBD1. Germline CDR1 MNHEY, CDR2 SVGAGI. With 1 base clipped from V and 6 bases from J, the junction kept 3 bases outside the gene matches. The CDR3 covers 14 residues.

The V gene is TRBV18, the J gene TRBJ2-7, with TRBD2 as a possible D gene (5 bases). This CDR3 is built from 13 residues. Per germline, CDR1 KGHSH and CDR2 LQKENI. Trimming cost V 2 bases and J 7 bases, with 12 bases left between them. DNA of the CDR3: TGTGCCAGCTCACCAGCAGAGGGATCGGAGCAGTACGTC. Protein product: CASSPAEGSEQYV.

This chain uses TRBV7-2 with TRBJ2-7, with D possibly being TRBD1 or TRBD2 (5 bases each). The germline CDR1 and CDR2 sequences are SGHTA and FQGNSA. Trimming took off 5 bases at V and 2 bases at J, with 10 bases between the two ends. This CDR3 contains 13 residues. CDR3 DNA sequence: TGTGCCAGCAGCGATCGGGGCCCCTACGAGCAGTACGTC. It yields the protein CASSDRGPYEQYV.

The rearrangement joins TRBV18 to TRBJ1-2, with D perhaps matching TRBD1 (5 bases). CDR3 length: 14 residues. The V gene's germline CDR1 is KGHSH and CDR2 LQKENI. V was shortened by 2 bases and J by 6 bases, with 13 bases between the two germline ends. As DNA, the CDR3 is TGTGCCAGCTCACCAGAGACTAGGGGAGATGGCTACACCTTC. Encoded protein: CASSPETRGDGYTF.

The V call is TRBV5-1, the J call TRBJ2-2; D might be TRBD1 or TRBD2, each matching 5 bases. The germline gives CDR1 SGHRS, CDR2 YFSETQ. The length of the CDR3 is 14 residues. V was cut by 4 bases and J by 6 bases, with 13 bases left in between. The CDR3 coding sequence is TGCGCCAGCAGCGAGGCGGTGGGGGCCGGGGAGCTGTTTTTT. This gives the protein CASSEAVGAGELFF.

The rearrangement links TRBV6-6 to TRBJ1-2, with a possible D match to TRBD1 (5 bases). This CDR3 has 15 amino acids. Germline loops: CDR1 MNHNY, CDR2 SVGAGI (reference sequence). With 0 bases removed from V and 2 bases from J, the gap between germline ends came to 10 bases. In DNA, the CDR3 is TGTGCCAGCAGTTACTCTCCAGGGTTAAACTATGGCTACACCTTC. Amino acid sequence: CASSYSPGLNYGYTF.

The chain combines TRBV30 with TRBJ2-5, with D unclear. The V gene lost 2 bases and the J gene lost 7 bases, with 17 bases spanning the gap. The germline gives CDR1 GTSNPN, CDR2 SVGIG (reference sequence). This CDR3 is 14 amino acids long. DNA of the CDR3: TGTGCCTGGAGTCCCGGGCGGATAAGTTCGACCCAGTACTTC. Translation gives CAWSPGRISSTQYF.

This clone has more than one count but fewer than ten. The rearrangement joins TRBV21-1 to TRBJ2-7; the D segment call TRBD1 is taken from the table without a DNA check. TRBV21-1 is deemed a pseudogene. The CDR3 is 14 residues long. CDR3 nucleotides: TGTGCCAGAAGACAGGGGGCTAGACCCTACGAGCAGTACGTC. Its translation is CARRQGARPYEQYV.

CDR3 amino acids: CASSLRAGAPSGYTF. The CDR3 coding sequence is TGTGCCAGCAGCTTAAGGGCGGGGGCCCCCAGCGGCTACACCTTC. The chain has TRBV7-2 and TRBJ1-2, with D possibly matching TRBD1 (6 bases). V gave up 2 bases and J gave up 8 bases, with 18 bases separating them. This CDR3 has 15 residues. CDR1 SGHTA and CDR2 FQGNSA come from the germline V gene.

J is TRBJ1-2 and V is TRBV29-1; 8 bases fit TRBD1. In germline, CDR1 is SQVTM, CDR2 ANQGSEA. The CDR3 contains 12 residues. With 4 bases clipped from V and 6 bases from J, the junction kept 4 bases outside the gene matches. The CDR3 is CSVARQGNGYTF. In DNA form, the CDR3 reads TGCAGCGTTGCAAGACAGGGGAATGGCTACACCTTC.

The CDR3, as DNA: TGTGCCAGCAGGAACGGGGCGACGGGGGAGACCCAGTACTTC. It codes for CASRNGATGETQYF. The J gene is TRBJ2-5, the V gene TRBV6-5, with D tentatively TRBD1 or TRBD2 (5 bases each). This CDR3 is built from 14 residues. Trimming took off 6 bases at V and 5 bases at J, with 16 bases between the two ends. The germline CDR1 and CDR2 sequences are MNHEY and SVGAGI.

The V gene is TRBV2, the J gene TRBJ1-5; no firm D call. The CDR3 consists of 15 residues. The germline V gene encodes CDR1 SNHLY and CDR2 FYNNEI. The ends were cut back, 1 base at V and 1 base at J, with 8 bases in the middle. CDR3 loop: CASSEGGFSNQPQHF. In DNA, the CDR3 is TGTGCCAGCAGTGAAGGGGGTTTCAGCAATCAGCCCCAGCATTTT.

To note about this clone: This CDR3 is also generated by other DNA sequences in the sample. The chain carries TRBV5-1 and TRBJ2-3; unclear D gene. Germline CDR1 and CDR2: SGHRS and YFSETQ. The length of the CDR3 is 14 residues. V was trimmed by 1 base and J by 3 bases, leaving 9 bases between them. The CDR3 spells CASSLPGSTDTQYF. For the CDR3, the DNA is TGCGCCAGCAGCTTGCCGGGCTCGACAGATACGCAGTATTTT.

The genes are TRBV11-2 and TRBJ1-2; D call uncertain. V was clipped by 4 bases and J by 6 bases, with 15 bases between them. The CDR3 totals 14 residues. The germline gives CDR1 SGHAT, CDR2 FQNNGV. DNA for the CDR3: TGTGCCAGCAGCTCTCAACGGGGAGCAAATGGCTACACCTTC. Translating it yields CASSSQRGANGYTF.

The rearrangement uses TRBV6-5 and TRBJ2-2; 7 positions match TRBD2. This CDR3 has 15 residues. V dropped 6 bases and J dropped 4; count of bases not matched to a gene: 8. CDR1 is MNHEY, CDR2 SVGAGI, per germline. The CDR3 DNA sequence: TGTGCCAGCAGCCTAGCGGAAGTAGGCACCGGGGAGCTGTTTTTT. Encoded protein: CASSLAEVGTGELFF.

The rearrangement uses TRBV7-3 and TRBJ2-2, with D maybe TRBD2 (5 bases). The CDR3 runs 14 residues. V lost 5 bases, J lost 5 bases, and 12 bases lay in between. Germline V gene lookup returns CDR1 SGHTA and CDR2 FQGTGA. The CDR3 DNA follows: TGTGCCAGCAGCCCGAGCGGACTTACCGGGGAGCTGTTTTTT. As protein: CASSPSGLTGELFF.

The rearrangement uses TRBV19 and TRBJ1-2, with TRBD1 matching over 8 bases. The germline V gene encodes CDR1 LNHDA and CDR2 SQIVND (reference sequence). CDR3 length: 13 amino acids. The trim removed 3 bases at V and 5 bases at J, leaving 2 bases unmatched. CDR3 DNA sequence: TGTGCCAGTAGTATTGGGACAGGATATGGCTACACCTTC. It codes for CASSIGTGYGYTF.

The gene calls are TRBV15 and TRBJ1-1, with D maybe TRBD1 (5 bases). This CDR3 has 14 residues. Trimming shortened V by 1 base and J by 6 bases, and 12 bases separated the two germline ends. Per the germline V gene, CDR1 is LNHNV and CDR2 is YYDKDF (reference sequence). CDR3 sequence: CATSRARRAAEAFF. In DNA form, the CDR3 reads TGTGCCACCAGCAGAGCACGCAGGGCTGCTGAAGCTTTCTTT.

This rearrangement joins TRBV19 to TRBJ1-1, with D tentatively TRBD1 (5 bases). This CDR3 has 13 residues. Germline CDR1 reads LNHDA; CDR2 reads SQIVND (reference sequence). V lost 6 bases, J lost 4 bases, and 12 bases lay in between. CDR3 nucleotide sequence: TGTGCCAGTAGCCGGGACGTGAGCACTGAAGCTTTCTTT. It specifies CASSRDVSTEAFF.

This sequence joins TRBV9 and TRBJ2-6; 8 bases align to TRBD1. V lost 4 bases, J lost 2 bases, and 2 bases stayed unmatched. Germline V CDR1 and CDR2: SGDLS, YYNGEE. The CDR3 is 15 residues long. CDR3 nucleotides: TGTGCCAGCAGCAAACAGGGGGCTGGGGCCAACGTCCTGACTTTC. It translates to CASSKQGAGANVLTF.

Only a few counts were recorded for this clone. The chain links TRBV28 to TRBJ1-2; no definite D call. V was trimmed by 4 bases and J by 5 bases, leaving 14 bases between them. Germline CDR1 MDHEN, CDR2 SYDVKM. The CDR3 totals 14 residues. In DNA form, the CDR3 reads TGTGCCAGCAGTTCGGCGCACCCGCCATATGGCTACACCTTC. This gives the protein CASSSAHPPYGYTF.